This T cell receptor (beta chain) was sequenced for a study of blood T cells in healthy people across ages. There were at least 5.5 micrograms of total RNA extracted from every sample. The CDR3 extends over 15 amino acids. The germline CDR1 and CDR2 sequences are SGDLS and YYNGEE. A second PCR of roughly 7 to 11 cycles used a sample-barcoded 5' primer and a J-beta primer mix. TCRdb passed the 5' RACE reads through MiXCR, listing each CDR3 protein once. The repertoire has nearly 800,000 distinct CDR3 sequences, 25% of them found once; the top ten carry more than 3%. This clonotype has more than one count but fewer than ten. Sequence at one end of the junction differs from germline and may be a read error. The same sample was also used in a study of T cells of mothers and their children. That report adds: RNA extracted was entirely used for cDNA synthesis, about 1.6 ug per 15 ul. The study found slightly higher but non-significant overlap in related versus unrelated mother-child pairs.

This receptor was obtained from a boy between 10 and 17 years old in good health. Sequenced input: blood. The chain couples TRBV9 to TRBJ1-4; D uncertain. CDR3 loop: CASSVDPGTDEKLFF. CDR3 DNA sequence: TGTGCCAGCAGCGTAGACCCGGGAACTGATGAAAAACTGTTTTTT.